This TCR beta chain was captured in a study of T cells in Graves' hyperthyroidism and ophthalmopathy. This clonotype was found a few times. Germline V gene data show CDR1 as LGHNA and CDR2 as YSLEER. The CDR3 is 12 amino acids. The V and J ends lost 0 bases and 6 bases respectively, with 6 bases between them. Template material for amplifying TCR beta CDR3 regions consisted of RNA transcripts. First-round RT-PCR targeting the TCR CDR3 was performed with the HTBI primer set. TCRdb processed the multiplex PCR reads anew with MiXCR; each CDR3 protein has one entry. The sample contains roughly 700,000 distinct CDR3 sequences, 17% of which appear only once.

The genes are TRBV4-3 and TRBJ2-7; D not resolved. The sequenced sample was blood. The source is a man aged 50-59 years with Graves' hyperthyroidism. The CDR3 here is CASSQDAGEQYF. The CDR3 region has the DNA TGCGCCAGCAGCCAAGACGCAGGCGAGCAGTACTTC.